Listed below are T cell receptor beta chains from one sample, sequenced in a study of PD-L1 blockade in urothelial cancer. TCRdb's table, derived via immunoSEQ multiplex PCR, lists solely in-frame clones and lacks some. The repertoire holds roughly 40,000 clones, with 90% to 95% as singletons. Sample: PBMCs, taken around atezolizumab (anti-PD-L1) treatment. These receptors originate from a woman in her fifties or sixties with urothelial cancer. The CDR3 runs from the conserved cysteine through the conserved F or W. The D gene is left open where the match is weak. The size of a clone is reported for some rows only, either as once, few or many, or as a class for expanded clones.

- TRBJ1-3 - TRBV7-3 15 TGTGCCAGCAGTCCTTCAGGGTCCTCTGGAAACACCATATATTTT CASSPSGSSGNTIYF
once TRBJ2-5 TRBD2 TRBV28 14 TGTGCCAGCACCACGGGACTAGGTCAAGAGACCCAGTACTTC CASTTGLGQETQYF
- TRBJ2-2 TRBD2 TRBV11-3 15 TGTGCCAGCAGCTTAGGAGGGGCGGGAGCCGGGGAGCTGTTTTTT CASSLGGAGAGELFF
- TRBJ2-1 TRBD2 TRBV27 19 TGTGCCAGCAGTTTAGTTCCCCCGAGTCTAGCGGTCTCCTACAATGAGCAGTTCTTC CASSLVPPSLAVSYNEQFF
few TRBJ1-3 TRBD1 TRBV5-1 14 TGCGCCAGCAGCCCCGGACAGGGCGGAAACACCATATATTTT CASSPGQGGNTIYF
- TRBJ2-7 TRBD1 TRBV6-5 14 TGTGCCAGCAGTACCCGACAGGGCTCCTACGAGCAGTACTTC CASSTRQGSYEQYF
- TRBJ1-1 TRBD1 TRBV9 16 TGTGCCAGCAGCGGGGGACAGGGGAGGGGGAACACTGAAGCTTTCTTT CASSGGQGRGNTEAFF
- TRBJ1-5 TRBD1 TRBV27 17 TGTGCCAGCAGTTCGCGGACAGGGGGCTGGCGCAATCAGCCCCAGCATTTT CASSSRTGGWRNQPQHF
- TRBJ2-1 - TRBV28 13 TGTGCCAGCAGTTTGGCGGGAAACAATGAGCAGTTCTTC CASSLAGNNEQFF
- TRBJ2-7 TRBD2 TRBV29-1 14 TGCAGCGGGGGACATAGCGGGACCCCCTACGAGCAGTACTTC CSGGHSGTPYEQYF
- TRBJ1-2 - TRBV4-2 18 TGTGCCAGCAGCCAGGCCAATACAGACAGCGGGGGCGATGGCGGCTACACCTTC CASSQANTDSGGDGGYTF
- TRBJ1-2 - TRBV2 14 TGTGCCAGCAGACGTCTGGACCAGGGCTATGGCTACACCTTC CASRRLDQGYGYTF
- TRBJ1-2 - TRBV7-9 11 TGTGCCAGCAGCTCAGGGGTTGGCTACACCTTC CASSSGVGYTF
- TRBJ2-3 TRBD2 TRBV4-2 19 TGTGCCAGCAGCCAAGAAGGGACTAGCGGGACGTCTCGCACAGATACGCAGTATTTT CASSQEGTSGTSRTDTQYF
- TRBJ2-6 TRBD1 TRBV28 18 TGTGCCAGCAGTCCTGAACAGGGGTCCCACCCTGGGGCCAACGTCCTGACTTTC CASSPEQGSHPGANVLTF
- TRBJ1-4 TRBD1 TRBV29-1 12 TGCAGCGTTGGACAGGGGGCTAGAAAACTGTTTTTT CSVGQGARKLFF
- TRBJ2-2 - TRBV19 16 TGTGCCAGTAGTCGGGGGATGAGGGGGAACACCGGGGAGCTGTTTTTT CASSRGMRGNTGELFF
- TRBJ2-1 TRBD2 TRBV28 18 TGTGCCAGCAGTTTATTCTTCAGGTCCGGACTAGCCATCTATGAGCAGTTCTTC CASSLFFRSGLAIYEQFF
- TRBJ2-1 TRBD1 TRBV7-8 18 TGTGCCAGCAGCTTAGACCCGACAGGGGTTTACTCCTACAATGAGCAGTTCTTC CASSLDPTGVYSYNEQFF
- TRBJ1-4 TRBD1 TRBV7-9 15 TGTGCCAGCAGCCCCCGGACAGGAGTGGGTGAAAAACTGTTTTTT CASSPRTGVGEKLFF
- TRBJ2-7 TRBD2 TRBV19 14 TGTGCCAGTAGTCCCTCAAGACTAGCGGACGAGCAGTACTTC CASSPSRLADEQYF
once TRBJ2-7 - TRBV5-1 15 TGCGCCAGCAGCTTGGCCACAGGCCAGTCCTACGAGCAGTACTTC CASSLATGQSYEQYF
- TRBJ1-4 TRBD1 TRBV5-4 15 TGTGCCAGCAGCGCATCGGGACAGCGAGGTGAAAAACTGTTTTTT CASSASGQRGEKLFF
- TRBJ2-3 - TRBV18 16 TGTGCCAGCTCACCTCTTAGCGGAATCGGAGCAGATACGCAGTATTTT CASSPLSGIGADTQYF
- TRBJ2-2 - TRBV9 15 TGTGCCAGCAGCATTCGACAGGGAGGCACCGGGGAGCTGTTTTTT CASSIRQGGTGELFF
- TRBJ2-1 - TRBV21-1 13 TGTGCCAGCAGCAAAGTGTCGAAGCGAGAGCAGTTCTTC CASSKVSKREQFF
- TRBJ1-1 - TRBV7-9 15 TGTGCCAGCAGCGTTGACAGACGGGTTGGCCCTGAAGCTTTCTTT CASSVDRRVGPEAFF
- TRBJ2-7 TRBD2 TRBV5-1 15 TGCGCCAGCAGCTTGGGACTAGCGGGAAGCTACGAGCAGTACTTC CASSLGLAGSYEQYF
- TRBJ2-7 TRBD2 TRBV9 16 TGTGCCAGCAGCGCCGGACTAGCGGGGGAAGACTACGAGCAGTACTTC CASSAGLAGEDYEQYF
- TRBJ2-3 - TRBV12-5 14 TGTGCTAGTGGTTTGCCCCCTGGCACAGATACGCAGTATTTT CASGLPPGTDTQYF
- TRBJ2-5 - TRBV5-1 14 TGCGCCAGCAGCTTGGGCCGAGGTCAAGAGACCCAGTACTTC CASSLGRGQETQYF
- TRBJ2-1 TRBD2 TRBV27 21 TGTGCCAGCAGTTTAATCCCCGGGACTAGCGGGGCCCTTGGGGGGGGAGATGAGCAGTTCTTC CASSLIPGTSGALGGGDEQFF
- TRBJ1-5 - TRBV7-9 14 TGTGCCAGCAGCCTCGGGTCCCCGGGACAGCCCCAGCATTTT CASSLGSPGQPQHF
- TRBJ2-1 - TRBV6-6 16 TGTGCCATCTTTCGGTTTACAGGGAGCTCCTACAATGAGCAGTTCTTC CAIFRFTGSSYNEQFF
- TRBJ1-1 TRBD1 TRBV19 13 TGTGCCAGTAGAACGGACAGGTACACTGAAGCTTTCTTT CASRTDRYTEAFF
- TRBJ1-5 - TRBV28 14 TGTGCCAGCAGATCCGACAGTTGGAATCAGCCCCAGCATTTT CASRSDSWNQPQHF
once TRBJ2-2 TRBD1 TRBV7-3 17 TGTGCCAGCAGCGAAAACATTGGGACAGGGAGGACCGGGGAGCTGTTTTTT CASSENIGTGRTGELFF
- TRBJ2-1 - TRBV11-3 15 TGTGCCAGCAGCTTAGGTAGCGGACCCTACAATGAGCAGTTCTTC CASSLGSGPYNEQFF
- TRBJ2-7 TRBD2 TRBV19 16 TGTGCCAGTAGTATTTCGTTCCTAGCGGAGGGGTTCGAGCAGTACTTC CASSISFLAEGFEQYF
- TRBJ2-7 TRBD2 TRBV5-4 14 TGTGCCAGCAGTCCTAGCGGGAGGACATACGAGCAGTACTTC CASSPSGRTYEQYF
- TRBJ2-5 TRBD1 TRBV7-2 15 TGTGCCAGCAGCTTCGGGACAGACCCTTGGGAAACCCAGTACTTC CASSFGTDPWETQYF
- TRBJ2-2 TRBD2 TRBV11-3 16 TGTGCCAGCAGCCTTAGCGGGGGAAGACTCACCGGGGAGCTGTTTTTT CASSLSGGRLTGELFF
- TRBJ1-3 - TRBV7-9 15 TGTGCCAGCAGCACCCACAGTGTATCTGGAAACACCATATATTTT CASSTHSVSGNTIYF
- TRBJ1-4 TRBD1 TRBV7-2 14 TGTGCCAGCAGCTTCGACAGGGGAAATGAAAAACTGTTTTTT CASSFDRGNEKLFF
once TRBJ2-5 - TRBV5-1 16 TGCGCCAGCAGCCCGGACGGGAACAGACCACAAGAGACCCAGTACTTC CASSPDGNRPQETQYF
- TRBJ2-1 - TRBV18 12 TGTGCCAGCTCACCAGACATCGCAGAGCAGTTCTTC CASSPDIAEQFF
once TRBJ2-1 - TRBV19 16 TGTGCCAGTAGTATAGATGCTCTGAGCTCCTACAATGAGCAGTTCTTC CASSIDALSSYNEQFF
- TRBJ2-3 TRBD2 TRBV9 17 TGTGCCAGCAGCGTAGGTTTAGCGGGAGGCGGGGGAGATACGCAGTATTTT CASSVGLAGGGGDTQYF
- TRBJ2-6 TRBD1 TRBV6-4 18 TGTGCCAGCAGTAAGGGAGGACAGGGGGCGTCCGGGGCCAACGTCCTGACTTTC CASSKGGQGASGANVLTF
- TRBJ2-1 TRBD1 TRBV6-5 15 TGTGCCAGCAGTAGTTACAGGGGGTCCTACAATGAGCAGTTCTTC CASSSYRGSYNEQFF
few TRBJ1-4 - TRBV19 15 TGTGCCAGCCGCCGGGGGGGTTTGGGTAATGAAAAACTGTTTTTT CASRRGGLGNEKLFF
- TRBJ2-7 - TRBV11-2 14 TGTGCCAGCAGCTTAGTTGACAGCTCCTACGAGCAGTACTTC CASSLVDSSYEQYF
once TRBJ2-7 TRBD1 TRBV11-2 14 TGTGCCAGCAGCTGGGACGGGACAGCTTACGAGCAGTACTTC CASSWDGTAYEQYF
- TRBJ2-1 TRBD2 TRBV7-9 19 TGTGCCAGCAGCCCCGGGACTAGCGGGAGGGCCCCAGACAGGAATGAGCAGTTCTTC CASSPGTSGRAPDRNEQFF
- TRBJ2-2 - TRBV6-5 15 TGTGCCAGCAGCCTACGGGACACACACACCGGGGAGCTGTTTTTT CASSLRDTHTGELFF